The 26 T cell receptor beta chains in this list originate from one sample, sequenced in a study of T cell responses to AZD1222 COVID-19 vaccine. Only in-frame clones appear in the TCRdb table, and some are missing; sequencing was by immunoSEQ multiplex PCR. The table lists 250,000 to 300,000 clones, 85% to 95% of them singletons, with 0.55% in the top ten. The specimen comprised peripheral blood, sampled 28 days after the second AZD1222 dose. These receptors were taken from an adult who received the AZD1222 COVID-19 vaccine.

This chain joins TRBV4-1 and TRBJ1-2; possibly TRBD1 for D (6 bases). This CDR3 has 13 amino acids. Germline values: CDR1 MGHRA, CDR2 YSYEKL. V was clipped by 1 base and J by 7 bases, with 10 bases between them. The CDR3 DNA follows: TGCGCCAGCAGCCAAGGGGGGCAGAGTGGCTACACCTTC. This translates into CASSQGGQSGYTF.

J is TRBJ1-2 and V is TRBV5-4; D is ambiguous. Germline CDR1 SGHNT, CDR2 YYREEE (reference sequence). The CDR3 consists of 13 residues. Deletions cut 2 bases from V and 8 bases from J, with 13 bases between. The CDR3 spells CASSFPMIGGYTF. In DNA form, the CDR3 reads TGTGCCAGCAGCTTTCCCATGATAGGCGGCTACACCTTC.

The rearrangement links TRBV30 to TRBJ1-3; D unclear. Trimming stripped 5 bases from V and 0 bases from J, with 11 bases between. The CDR3 spans 14 residues. Germline assignment: CDR1 GTSNPN and CDR2 SVGIG (reference sequence). The CDR3 bases are TGTGCCTGGGAACCGGGCCTCTCTGGAAACACCATATATTTT. This codes for CAWEPGLSGNTIYF.

This clone has just one count. V usage is TRBV28 and J usage is TRBJ1-4, with a tentative D call TRBD1 (6 bases). Trimming took 4 bases from V and 10 from J, leaving 19 bases between them. The CDR3 loop spans 15 amino acids. Germline V lookup: CDR1 MDHEN, CDR2 SYDVKM. DNA of the CDR3: TGTGCCAGCAGTTCCCCCCCCGGGGGGCTGGGAAAACTGTTTTTT. As protein: CASSSPPGGLGKLFF.

The chain uses TRBV6-2 or TRBV6-3 and TRBJ1-5; D remains unclear. Germline V gives CDR1 MNHEY, CDR2 SVGEGT. V lost 5 bases, J lost 9 bases, and 17 bases lay in between. The CDR3 totals 14 residues. In DNA, the CDR3 is TGTGCCAGCAGTCCCCTGGAGAAAATGAGGCCCCAGCATTTT. It translates to CASSPLEKMRPQHF.

This clone was recorded only once. The chain employs TRBV6-5 and TRBJ2-1; the match to TRBD1 covers 8 bases. Germline CDR1 reads MNHEY; CDR2 reads SVGAGI. V lost 5 bases to trimming and J lost 6 bases; unmatched junction nucleotides: 9. The CDR3 spans 15 residues. The CDR3 here is CASSPQGQGFNEQFF. In DNA form, the CDR3 reads TGTGCCAGCAGTCCCCAAGGACAGGGATTCAATGAGCAGTTCTTC.

The gene calls are TRBV12-3 or TRBV12-4 and TRBJ2-5, with D unclear. Trimming took 3 bases from V and 4 from J, leaving 3 bases between them. The CDR3 is 11 amino acids. CDR3 DNA: TGTGCCAGCAGTTTCGCAGAGACCCAGTACTTC. Translating it yields CASSFAETQYF.

The CDR3 reads CASSSTGQPLRGTQYF. The CDR3 DNA reads TGTGCCAGCAGCTCAACGGGGCAGCCACTCCGGGGGACCCAGTACTTC. V and J are TRBV11-1 and TRBJ2-5; D could derive from TRBD1 or TRBD2 (5 bases each). V dropped 4 bases and J dropped 7 bases, with 22 bases sitting between them. Germline V CDR1 and CDR2: SGHAT, FQDESV (reference sequence). The CDR3 sequence is 16 residues long.

The gene calls are TRBV11-2 and TRBJ1-6; 7 bases line up with TRBD1. Germline loops: CDR1 SGHAT, CDR2 FQNNGV. Losses at the gene ends were 5 bases for V and 0 bases for J; bases not matched to a gene: 4. The CDR3 consists of 16 residues. CDR3 sequence (DNA): TGTGCCAGCAGCACACAGGGGAGCTCCTATAATTCACCCCTCCACTTT. It specifies CASSTQGSSYNSPLHF.

The V gene is TRBV6-5, the J gene TRBJ2-1; 11 nucleotides agree with TRBD2. Looked up from germline, CDR1 is MNHEY and CDR2 is SVGAGI. The CDR3 is 15 residues long. Germline trimming cut 5 bases from V and 8 bases from J; bases unmatched to any gene: 8. CDR3 in DNA: TGTGCCAGCAGTCACACTAGCGGGAGTAAGTATGAGCAGTTCTTC. Protein: CASSHTSGSKYEQFF.

V is TRBV6-1 and J is TRBJ1-2; 10 nucleotides agree with TRBD1. CDR1 is MNHNS, CDR2 SASEGT, per germline. This CDR3 is built from 15 residues. Trimming at V came to 1 base and at J to 5 bases, leaving 4 bases not matched to a gene. CDR3 protein: CASSEGQGALYGYTF. The CDR3 DNA follows: TGTGCCAGCAGTGAAGGACAGGGGGCTCTGTATGGCTACACCTTC.

This sequence joins TRBV5-1 and TRBJ1-2; D is uncertain. Trimming pared 0 bases from V and 4 bases from J, leaving 10 bases between. Germline CDR1 reads SGHRS; CDR2 reads YFSETQ. This CDR3 has 14 residues. CDR3 DNA sequence: TGCGCCAGCAGCTTGGAAGGCGACGGCTATGGCTACACCTTC. Encoded protein: CASSLEGDGYGYTF.

The V gene is TRBV29-1, the J gene TRBJ1-1, with D unresolved. Germline V CDR1 and CDR2: SQVTM, ANQGSEA. Deletions cut 5 bases from V and 0 bases from J, with 13 bases between. CDR3 length: 14 residues. CDR3 loop: CSVKAEGLNTEAFF. For the CDR3, the DNA is TGCAGCGTTAAGGCCGAAGGCTTGAACACTGAAGCTTTCTTT.

V and J are TRBV11-1 and TRBJ1-1; D is ambiguous. This CDR3 region has 15 residues. From germline, CDR1 is SGHAT and CDR2 FQDESV (reference sequence). The ends were cut back, 0 bases at V and 5 bases at J, with 13 bases in the middle. The CDR3 protein is CASSLARGVGTEAFF. The CDR3 coding sequence is TGTGCCAGCAGCTTAGCGCGCGGGGTGGGGACTGAAGCTTTCTTT.

The chain employs TRBV4-1 and TRBJ1-1; no clear D. From germline, CDR1 is MGHRA and CDR2 YSYEKL. CDR3 length: 14 amino acids. The germline V and J ends were trimmed by 1 base and 1 base, with 7 bases remaining between them. CDR3 region: CASSQVQWNTEAFF. The CDR3 DNA sequence: TGCGCCAGCAGCCAAGTCCAGTGGAACACTGAAGCTTTCTTT.

The V call is TRBV2, the J call TRBJ1-4, with 10 bases matching TRBD1. The CDR3 length is 18 residues. CDR1 and CDR2 (germline): SNHLY, FYNNEI. V shed 4 bases and J 3 bases; nucleotides not matched to a gene: 11. The CDR3 loop is CASSGPRGQGTPNEKLFF. As DNA, the CDR3 is TGTGCCAGCAGTGGACCAAGGGGACAGGGGACCCCTAATGAAAAACTGTTTTTT.

In DNA, the CDR3 is TGCGCCAGCAGCGCCCTTTCTAGCGGGGGTCCCTACAATGAGCAGTTCTTC. This translates into CASSALSSGGPYNEQFF. This sequence joins TRBV5-1 and TRBJ2-1, with 10 bases lining up with TRBD2. Germline CDR1 reads SGHRS; CDR2 reads YFSETQ. V lost 4 bases, J lost 2 bases, and 9 bases stayed unmatched. This CDR3 has 17 amino acids.

As regards this clone: Within the sample, other DNA sequences also encode this same CDR3. The chain employs TRBV3-1 (or the pseudogene TRBV3-2) and TRBJ1-1; a weak D match, TRBD1 (5 bases). V was trimmed by 4 bases and J by 3 bases, leaving 12 bases between them. This CDR3 contains 14 residues. In germline, CDR1 is LGHDT, CDR2 YNNKEL (reference sequence). CDR3 in amino acids: CASSLTGGDTEAFF. CDR3 coding DNA: TGTGCCAGCAGCCTCACAGGTGGGGACACTGAAGCTTTCTTT.

The chain links TRBV28 to TRBJ2-1; 7 bases align to TRBD2. Germline CDR1 MDHEN, CDR2 SYDVKM. The CDR3 length is 11 residues. Germline trimming cut 6 bases from V and 15 bases from J; bases unmatched to any gene: 8. The CDR3 bases are TGTGCCAGCAGCTCTAGCGGACCTCGGTTCTTC. This sequence encodes CASSSSGPRFF.

The chain combines TRBV5-1 with TRBJ2-7; D is undetermined. In germline, CDR1 is SGHRS, CDR2 YFSETQ. This CDR3 spans 12 amino acids. The V and J ends lost 3 bases and 4 bases respectively, with 8 bases between them. CDR3 in DNA: TGCGCCAGCAGCTCTGTTTGGTACGAGCAGTACTTC. Its protein product is CASSSVWYEQYF.

The chain recombines TRBV24-1 with TRBJ2-1, with 9 bases identical to TRBD1. Germline V gene lookup returns CDR1 KGHDR and CDR2 SFDVKD. CDR3 length: 14 residues. Trimming at V came to 4 bases and at J to 13 bases, leaving 10 bases not matched to a gene. CDR3 residues: CATSETRDRESQFF. The DNA of the CDR3 is TGTGCCACCAGTGAAACCCGGGACAGGGAATCTCAGTTCTTC.

The DNA for the CDR3 is TGTGCCAGCAGCGACCGAAGGGGTCTAAAAGCTTTCTTT. Protein: CASSDRRGLKAFF. The rearrangement joins TRBV7-9 to TRBJ1-1, with D perhaps TRBD1 (5 bases). The CDR3 is made up of 13 amino acids. CDR1 and CDR2 from the germline V gene are SEHNR and FQNEAQ (reference sequence). Deletions cut 5 bases from V and 9 bases from J, with 16 bases between.

The rearrangement uses TRBV5-6 and TRBJ2-2, with TRBD1 matching over 7 bases. Germline CDR1 and CDR2: SGHDT and YYEEEE. J gave up 7 bases and V 5 bases, and 5 bases lay outside the gene matches. The CDR3 runs to 13 residues. As DNA, the CDR3 is TGTGCCAGCAGTGAGGGGGCGCGCGGGGAGCTGTTTTTT. Protein: CASSEGARGELFF.

As concerns this clone: This same CDR3 is encoded by further DNA sequences in the sample. V and J are TRBV2 and TRBJ2-7; no definite D call. Germline CDR1 reads SNHLY; CDR2 reads FYNNEI. The V gene lost 8 bases and the J gene lost 3 bases, with 11 bases spanning the gap. The CDR3 consists of 12 residues. Here the CDR3 reads CASSLTGYEQYF. In nucleotides, the CDR3 is TGTGCCAGCTCCCTCACGGGCTACGAGCAGTACTTC.

The rearrangement links TRBV5-1 to TRBJ2-7; TRBD1 matches 9 bases. Germline CDR1 SGHRS, CDR2 YFSETQ. The CDR3 has 14 residues. Losses at the gene ends were 3 bases for V and 4 bases for J; bases not matched to a gene: 5. In DNA, the CDR3 is TGCGCCAGCAGCTCCTCGACAGGGGGTTACGAGCAGTACTTC. Protein sequence: CASSSSTGGYEQYF.

This clone has only one observation. The chain carries TRBV20-1 and TRBJ2-1; TRBD1 matches 9 bases. J was trimmed by 15 bases and V by 1 base; bases with no gene match: 4. Germline CDR1 is DFQATT and CDR2 is SNEGSKA (reference sequence). This CDR3 has 11 amino acids. The CDR3: CSARGRDRAFF. Here the CDR3 DNA reads TGCAGTGCTAGAGGACGGGACAGGGCGTTCTTC.